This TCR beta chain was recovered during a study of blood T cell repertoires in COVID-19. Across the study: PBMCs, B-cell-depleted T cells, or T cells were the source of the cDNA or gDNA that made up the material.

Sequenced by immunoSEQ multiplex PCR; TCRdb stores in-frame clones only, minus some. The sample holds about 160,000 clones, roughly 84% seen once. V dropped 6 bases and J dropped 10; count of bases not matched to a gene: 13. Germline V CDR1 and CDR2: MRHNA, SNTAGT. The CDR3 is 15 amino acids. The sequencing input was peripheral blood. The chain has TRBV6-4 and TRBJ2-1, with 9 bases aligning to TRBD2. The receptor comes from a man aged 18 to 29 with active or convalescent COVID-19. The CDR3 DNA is TGTGCCAGCAGCCCCCGACCGCTAGCGGGACCAGAGCAGTTCTTC. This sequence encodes CASSPRPLAGPEQFF.